These 29 T cell receptor beta chains share one sample of origin, sequenced in a study. TCRdb ran MiXCR on the 5' RACE reads and lists one entry per CDR3 protein. The table records approximately 40,000 distinct CDR3 sequences, 25% to 35% of them present only once. The sample taken for sequencing was tumor-infiltrating memory CD4+ T cells sorted from the breast tumor. Sample subset: memory CD4+ T cells, CD4+CD45RO+CD25-. The source of these receptors is a female donor with breast cancer.

In its sample, this clonotype was seen a few times. The V call is TRBV4-1, the J call TRBJ2-3; 8 positions match TRBD2. The CDR3 covers 15 residues. Looked up from germline, CDR1 is MGHRA and CDR2 is YSYEKL. The V and J ends lost 1 base and 1 base, in that order; junction bases with no gene match: 1. The CDR3 loop reads CASSQGRGGTDTQYF. The CDR3 nucleotides read TGCGCCAGCAGCCAAGGGCGGGGGGGCACAGATACGCAGTATTTT.

This clonotype was seen ten or more times. The V gene is TRBV20-1, the J gene TRBJ2-3; possible D gene TRBD1, 7 bases. The ends were cut back, 6 bases at V and 5 bases at J, with 21 bases in the middle. Germline CDR1 is DFQATT and CDR2 is SNEGSKA (reference sequence). This CDR3 contains 15 residues. CDR3 bases: TGCAGTGCGCGTTCCGGGGCCCAGGGGGGAGATACGCAGTATTTT. Its translation is CSARSGAQGGDTQYF.

J is TRBJ2-1 and V is TRBV15; D not resolved. V was pared by 0 bases and J by 0 bases, with 3 bases between. CDR3 length: 14 amino acids. Per the germline V gene, CDR1 is LNHNV and CDR2 is YYDKDF (reference sequence). The CDR3 coding sequence is TGTGCCACCAGCAGAGATCGCTCCTACAATGAGCAGTTCTTC. This encodes CATSRDRSYNEQFF.

V gene TRBV3-1 combines with J gene TRBJ1-4; D gene ambiguous. The V end was cut by 4 bases, the J end by 7 bases, with 13 bases between. CDR1 is LGHDT, CDR2 YNNKEL, per germline (reference sequence). The CDR3 length is 14 residues. The CDR3: CASSPTQFVEKLFF. CDR3 sequence (DNA): TGTGCCAGCAGCCCGACCCAGTTTGTTGAAAAACTGTTTTTT.

Remarks on this clonotype: A much larger clone sits a single nucleotide away, making a read error possible. V gene TRBV12-3 or TRBV12-4 combines with J gene TRBJ2-4, with 7 bases fitting TRBD2. The junction had 10 bases not matched to a gene; V was cut back by 5 bases and J by 6 bases. The CDR3 spans 15 residues. CDR3 sequence (DNA): TGTGCCAGCAGTCCCCCTGGTGCGGGGGTAAACATTCAGTACTTC. The encoded protein is CASSPPGAGVNIQYF.

Worth noting for this clonotype: One junction end does not reproduce the germline sequence, and a read error may be involved. The chain is built from TRBV7-7 and TRBJ2-1; 11 bases line up with TRBD1. CDR3 size: 14 residues. CDR1 is SSHAT, CDR2 FNYEAQ, per germline (reference sequence). The CDR3 reads CASSPGQGAIEQFF. Written as DNA, the CDR3 is TGTGCTAGCAGCCCTGGACAGGGGGCTATTGAGCAGTTCTTC.

At least ten counts were recorded for this clonotype. The chain links TRBV5-1 to TRBJ2-1; TRBD2 aligns across 10 bases. CDR1 SGHRS and CDR2 YFSETQ come from the germline V gene. Trimming cost V 5 bases and J 3 bases; bases outside gene matches: 2. There are 14 residues in the CDR3. CDR3 loop: CASRVAGGYNEQFF. CDR3 nucleotides: TGCGCCAGCAGGGTAGCGGGAGGCTACAATGAGCAGTTCTTC.

This sequence joins TRBV29-1 and TRBJ1-2; D call uncertain. CDR3 size: 12 residues. Trimming cost V 4 bases and J 0 bases, with 6 bases left between them. Per the germline V gene, CDR1 is SQVTM and CDR2 is ANQGSEA. This CDR3 is CSVARANYGYTF. The CDR3 region has the DNA TGCAGCGTTGCGAGGGCTAACTATGGCTACACCTTC.

The table lists this clonotype with a few counts. This sequence joins TRBV27 and TRBJ2-4, with D possibly being TRBD2 (6 bases). Germline assignment: CDR1 MNHEY and CDR2 SMNVEV (reference sequence). Trimming left V 3 bases short and J 8 bases short, with 17 bases between. CDR3 length equals 15 residues. CDR3 in amino acids: CASSLIGGKTDIQYF. The DNA of the CDR3 is TGTGCCAGCAGTTTGATAGGCGGGAAAACGGACATTCAGTACTTC.

Points on this clonotype: This may come from a read error, since a much larger clone is one base off. The chain is built from TRBV6-4 and TRBJ2-3; D perhaps matches TRBD2 (6 bases). Trimming removed 0 bases at V and 2 bases at J, with 9 bases between. Germline V gives CDR1 MRHNA, CDR2 SNTAGT. CDR3 length: 15 amino acids. The CDR3 region has the DNA TGTGCCAGCAGTGACTCCGGGACTCCCACAGATACGCAGTATTTT. This encodes CASSDSGTPTDTQYF.

V and J are TRBV20-1 and TRBJ2-3; no clear D. The V gene's germline CDR1 is DFQATT and CDR2 SNEGSKA (reference sequence). This CDR3 region has 12 residues. The germline V and J ends were trimmed by 3 bases and 4 bases, with 8 bases remaining between them. The CDR3 sequence is CSASFVPDTQYF. In DNA form, the CDR3 reads TGCAGTGCTAGCTTCGTCCCAGATACGCAGTATTTT.

V is TRBV24-1 and J is TRBJ2-1, with no clear D. Germline values: CDR1 KGHDR, CDR2 SFDVKD. V lost 1 base to trimming and J lost 2 bases, with 11 bases between them. This CDR3 has 16 residues. The CDR3 is CATSDLGRGTYNEQFF. The CDR3 DNA follows: TGTGCCACCAGTGATTTAGGCAGAGGAACCTACAATGAGCAGTTCTTC.

This chain joins TRBV4-2 and TRBJ2-1; 9 positions agree with TRBD1. CDR1 LGHNA and CDR2 YNFKEQ come from the germline V gene. The CDR3 consists of 16 residues. Trimming took 0 bases from V and 8 from J; bases not matched to a gene: 8. The CDR3 protein is CASSQDWTGAIDEQFF. CDR3 coding DNA: TGTGCCAGCAGCCAAGACTGGACAGGGGCAATCGATGAGCAGTTCTTC.

The table lists this clonotype with a few counts. V is TRBV5-1 and J is TRBJ2-5, with TRBD1 matching 10 bases. V lost 2 bases and J lost 3; bases outside the gene matches: 4. The CDR3 covers 15 residues. From germline, CDR1 is SGHRS and CDR2 YFSETQ. In DNA, the CDR3 is TGCGCCAGCAGCTTAGCCGGGACAGGGGAAGAGACCCAGTACTTC. Residues: CASSLAGTGEETQYF.

The CDR3 here is CASSYFGGRDTQYF. CDR3 nucleotide sequence: TGTGCCAGCAGTTACTTTGGGGGGAGGGATACGCAGTATTTT. The chain carries TRBV6-5 and TRBJ2-3, with D possibly being TRBD2 (6 bases). Trimming pared 1 base from V and 6 bases from J, leaving 11 bases between. This CDR3 is built from 14 residues. Germline CDR1 is MNHEY and CDR2 is SVGAGI.

V is TRBV5-1 and J is TRBJ1-1; D remains unclear. The CDR3 sequence is 14 residues long. Germline V lookup: CDR1 SGHRS, CDR2 YFSETQ. The ends were cut back, 4 bases at V and 1 base at J, with 11 bases in the middle. The CDR3 nucleotides read TGCGCCAGCAGCGGATTGCAGACGAACACTGAAGCTTTCTTT. Its protein is CASSGLQTNTEAFF.

The genes are TRBV2 and TRBJ1-2; maybe TRBD1 (5 bases). The ends were cut back, 7 bases at V and 6 bases at J, with 15 bases in the middle. CDR1 SNHLY and CDR2 FYNNEI come from the germline V gene. The CDR3 is made up of 13 amino acids. In DNA form, the CDR3 reads TGTGCCAGCATGTTTGGGACGGAGAATGGCTACACCTTC. Protein product: CASMFGTENGYTF.

This clonotype turned up a few times. The gene calls are TRBV4-2 and TRBJ2-7; 8 bases fit TRBD2. Germline V gives CDR1 LGHNA, CDR2 YNFKEQ. This CDR3 is 15 amino acids long. V lost 1 base and J lost 2; bases outside the gene matches: 4. The CDR3 sequence is CASSQASGSTYEQYF. CDR3 nucleotide sequence: TGTGCCAGCAGCCAAGCCAGCGGGAGCACCTACGAGCAGTACTTC.

This clonotype was detected a few times. The chain links TRBV7-9 to TRBJ2-4, with D perhaps TRBD1 or TRBD2 (5 bases each). This CDR3 contains 15 residues. Germline V CDR1 and CDR2: SEHNR, FQNEAQ (reference sequence). V shed 5 bases and J shed 0 bases, with 11 bases lying between them. Written as DNA, the CDR3 is TGTGCCAGCAGCCGGGACGGACTAGCCAAAAACATTCAGTACTTC. It is translated as CASSRDGLAKNIQYF. The full variable domain, completed using reference TRBV7-9 and TRBJ2-4, is DTGVSQNPRHKITKRGQNVTFRCDPISEHNRLYWYRQTLGQGPEFLTYFQNEAQLEKSRLLSDRFSAERPKGSFSTLEIQRTEQGDSAMYLCASSRDGLAKNIQYFGAGTRLSVL.

This clonotype was seen repeatedly, ten times or more. The chain is built from TRBV20-1 and TRBJ1-5; TRBD1 is a possible D gene (6 bases). The CDR3 covers 11 residues. V gave up 5 bases and J gave up 4 bases, with 6 bases separating them. Germline-derived CDR1 and CDR2 are DFQATT and SNEGSKA (reference sequence). CDR3 region: CSAQGNQPQHF. The CDR3 bases are TGCAGTGCTCAGGGGAATCAGCCCCAGCATTTT.

In this sample, this clonotype turned up once. This rearrangement joins TRBV11-2 to TRBJ2-1, with TRBD2 matching 9 bases. CDR3 length: 14 amino acids. CDR1 is SGHAT and CDR2 is FQNNGV in the germline V gene. The V segment lost 3 bases and the J segment 15 bases; nucleotides outside the gene matches: 12. CDR3 residues: CASSLGGRAGNRFF. DNA of the CDR3: TGTGCCAGCAGCTTGGGCGGGAGGGCCGGTAATCGGTTCTTC.

The V call is TRBV12-3 or TRBV12-4, the J call TRBJ2-7, with TRBD1 matching 10 bases. Trimming took 7 bases from V and 5 from J; bases not matched to a gene: 8. This CDR3 has 14 residues. CDR3 coding DNA: TGTGCCAGCACCCTGACAGGGGGCGGACACGAGCAGTACTTC. It specifies CASTLTGGGHEQYF.

Details on this clonotype: A read error may produce the germline difference seen at one junction end. The V and J genes are TRBV12-3 or TRBV12-4 and TRBJ2-3; D unresolved. The CDR3 runs to 15 residues. CDR3 bases: TGTGCCAGCAGTTTTGGGGTTCCTGGCACAGACACGCAGTATTTT. Its translation is CASSFGVPGTDTQYF.

This clonotype showed up just a few times. The CDR3 region has the DNA TGTGCCAGCAGTTTGAGGACGAGTGAAGCTTTCTTT. It translates to CASSLRTSEAFF. The chain links TRBV12-3 or TRBV12-4 to TRBJ1-1; no firm D call. The V end was cut by 3 bases, the J end by 7 bases, with 9 bases between. The CDR3 totals 12 residues.

This sequence joins TRBV12-3 or TRBV12-4 and TRBJ1-2; D possibly corresponds to TRBD1 (5 bases). The CDR3 covers 13 residues. Trimming stripped 6 bases from V and 4 bases from J, with 12 bases between. CDR3: CASSTPGRYGYTF. The CDR3, as DNA: TGTGCCAGCAGCACGCCGGGGCGCTATGGCTACACCTTC.

In its sample, this clonotype was seen a few times. The chain is built from TRBV3-1 and TRBJ2-1; TRBD1 matches 7 bases. V was clipped by 2 bases and J by 4 bases; unmatched bases: 5. Germline V gene lookup returns CDR1 LGHDT and CDR2 YNNKEL (reference sequence). This CDR3 is built from 15 residues. CDR3 bases: TGTGCCAGCAGCCAATCTAGGGGGCGATACAATGAGCAGTTCTTC. Translating it yields CASSQSRGRYNEQFF.

The genes are TRBV5-1 and TRBJ2-1, with 12 bases that match TRBD2. The CDR3 covers 16 residues. Germline CDR1 and CDR2: SGHRS and YFSETQ. Trimming took 0 bases from V and 6 from J; bases not matched to a gene: 4. CDR3 DNA: TGCGCCAGCAGCTTGGGCACTAGCGGGGGGACCAATGAGCAGTTCTTC. It translates to CASSLGTSGGTNEQFF.

The rearrangement links TRBV5-1 to TRBJ2-1; possibly TRBD1 for D (5 bases). V gave up 2 bases and J gave up 7 bases, with 16 bases separating them. From germline, CDR1 is SGHRS and CDR2 YFSETQ. The CDR3 loop spans 15 amino acids. CDR3 coding DNA: TGCGCCAGCAGCTTTTTGAGAGACAGAGGAAATGAGCAGTTCTTC. Translated: CASSFLRDRGNEQFF.

Points on this clonotype: Germline and junction disagree at one end, which may indicate a read error. CDR3 sequence: CSAREPGAMNTEAGF. The DNA of the CDR3 is TGCAGTGCTAGAGAACCCGGGGCTATGAACACTGAAGCGGGCTTT. The chain uses TRBV20-1 and TRBJ1-1; weak D call: TRBD1 (5 bases). Per germline, CDR1 DFQATT and CDR2 SNEGSKA (reference sequence). The CDR3 contains 15 residues.